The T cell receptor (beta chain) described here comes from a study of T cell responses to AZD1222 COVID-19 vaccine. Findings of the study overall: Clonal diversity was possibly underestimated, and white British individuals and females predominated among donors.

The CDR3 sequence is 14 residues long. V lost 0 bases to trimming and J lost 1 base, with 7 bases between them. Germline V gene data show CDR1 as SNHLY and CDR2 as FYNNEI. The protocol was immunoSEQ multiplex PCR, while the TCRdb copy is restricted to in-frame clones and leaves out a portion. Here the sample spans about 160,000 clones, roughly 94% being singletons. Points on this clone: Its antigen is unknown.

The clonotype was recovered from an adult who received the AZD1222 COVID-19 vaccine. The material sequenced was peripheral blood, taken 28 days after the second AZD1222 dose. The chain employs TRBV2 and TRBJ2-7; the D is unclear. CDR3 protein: CASSEAGASYEQYF. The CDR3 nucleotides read TGTGCCAGCAGTGAAGCCGGCGCATCCTACGAGCAGTACTTC.